These 23 T cell receptor beta chains came from one sample sequenced in a study of CD8 T cells in ankylosing spondylitis. Findings and caveats of the study: Blood of patients with ankylosing spondylitis appeared to be characterized by a TCR beta motif of seven or eight highly homologous variants.

Each CDR3 protein gets one entry after TCRdb re-called the 5' RACE reads with MiXCR. This sample has just under 550,000 distinct CDR3 sequences, with more than 9.5% found just once. For these receptors, no antigen is known. Sequences were obtained from blood, either unsorted or a sorted T cell fraction (not recorded which). These receptors were obtained from a male donor with ankylosing spondylitis.

V is TRBV20-1 and J is TRBJ2-3; 7 nucleotides match TRBD1. Trimming removed 5 bases from V and 0 bases from J; junction bases left unmatched: 5. Germline-derived CDR1 and CDR2 are DFQATT and SNEGSKA (reference sequence). The CDR3 is 14 residues long. The CDR3 region is CSAGGQSSTDTQYF. CDR3 bases: TGCAGTGCTGGGGGACAGAGTAGCACAGATACGCAGTATTTT.

This clonotype has only a few counts. The V gene is TRBV6-1, the J gene TRBJ2-1; 12 bases are shared with TRBD2. The CDR3 has 19 residues. After removal of 6 bases from V and 8 bases from J, the junction contained 20 bases not matched to a gene. Germline CDR1 reads MNHNS; CDR2 reads SASEGT. The CDR3: CASRAEGSLAGGPIYEQFF. CDR3 bases: TGTGCCAGCAGGGCCGAAGGTAGTCTAGCGGGAGGGCCCATTTATGAGCAGTTCTTC.

This clonotype was counted many times. The V call is TRBV12-3 or TRBV12-4, the J call TRBJ2-5, with D maybe TRBD2 (7 bases). CDR3 size: 14 residues. V lost 3 bases to trimming and J lost 5 bases, with 13 bases between them. The CDR3 protein is CASSFVGGEETQYF. Written as DNA, the CDR3 is TGTGCCAGCAGTTTCGTAGGGGGGGAGGAGACCCAGTACTTC.

This rearrangement joins TRBV12-3 or TRBV12-4 to TRBJ1-1; D might be TRBD1 (6 bases). The CDR3 has 15 amino acids. V lost 6 bases and J lost 3, with 17 bases in between. The CDR3 DNA sequence: TGTGCCAGCAGACCTATCACAGGGTCAGACACTGAAGCTTTCTTT. This sequence encodes CASRPITGSDTEAFF.

This clonotype was counted only a few times. The V and J genes are TRBV3-1 and TRBJ2-7, with 7 nucleotides matching TRBD1. This CDR3 region has 16 residues. Unmatched junction bases numbered 6, after V lost 1 base and J lost 0 bases. CDR1 is LGHDT and CDR2 is YNNKEL in the germline V gene (reference sequence). The CDR3: CASSQVGTVSSYEQYF. CDR3 sequence (DNA): TGTGCCAGCAGCCAAGTTGGGACAGTGAGCTCCTACGAGCAGTACTTC.

The V gene is TRBV12-3 or TRBV12-4, the J gene TRBJ2-5; 7 bases agree with TRBD1. The CDR3 runs to 14 residues. J was trimmed by 5 bases and V by 6 bases; bases with no gene match: 9. CDR3 region: CASRSSGQPETQYF. CDR3 bases: TGTGCCAGCAGGTCCTCGGGACAGCCGGAGACCCAGTACTTC.

There are a few counts of this clonotype. This chain links TRBV10-2 with TRBJ1-2, with 7 positions matching TRBD1. The V gene end was trimmed by 8 bases and the J gene end by 1 base; junction bases not matched to a gene: 7. CDR3 length equals 14 residues. Germline values: CDR1 WSHSY, CDR2 SAAADI. Here the CDR3 DNA reads TGCGCCAGCGCCCGGGACAGAAATAACTATGGCTACACCTTC. It codes for CASARDRNNYGYTF.

In its sample, this clonotype was seen many times. This sequence joins TRBV29-1 and TRBJ2-7; 13 positions agree with TRBD2. The CDR3 contains 18 residues. V dropped 2 bases and J dropped 4; count of bases not matched to a gene: 14. The germline V gene encodes CDR1 SQVTM and CDR2 ANQGSEA. CDR3 region: CSVESPRTSGSRRYEQYF. CDR3 in DNA: TGCAGCGTTGAATCCCCCCGGACTAGCGGGAGTAGGAGGTACGAGCAGTACTTC.

This chain links TRBV4-2 with TRBJ1-4, with a possible D match to TRBD1 (6 bases). V dropped 0 bases and J dropped 5 bases, with 10 bases sitting between them. The CDR3 has 15 amino acids. The germline gives CDR1 LGHNA, CDR2 YNFKEQ. The chain's CDR3 is CASSQEGRGNEKLFF. CDR3 sequence (DNA): TGTGCCAGCAGCCAAGAGGGCAGGGGCAATGAAAAACTGTTTTTT.

This clonotype was found many times. This sequence joins TRBV29-1 and TRBJ2-2; D uncertain. V was clipped by 2 bases and J by 0 bases, with 7 bases between them. The germline V gene encodes CDR1 SQVTM and CDR2 ANQGSEA. This CDR3 spans 14 amino acids. The CDR3 sequence is CSVEQESNTGELFF. The CDR3 DNA is TGCAGCGTTGAACAGGAGTCGAACACCGGGGAGCTGTTTTTT.

The CDR3 DNA is TGTGCCAGCAGTGAATCGGGAGCCGACACCATATATTTT. It is translated as CASSESGADTIYF. The V gene is TRBV25-1, the J gene TRBJ1-3; the D is unclear. The CDR3 covers 13 residues. Trimming removed 1 base from V and 8 bases from J, with 9 bases in between. From germline, CDR1 is MGHDK and CDR2 SYGVNS.

This clonotype was observed many times. The chain employs TRBV29-1 and TRBJ1-2, with D hard to call. V was cut by 4 bases and J by 4 bases, with 13 bases left in between. Germline V gene data show CDR1 as SQVTM and CDR2 as ANQGSEA. CDR3 length: 13 amino acids. For the CDR3, the DNA is TGCAGCGTTGTCGGTGTCCCCGGCTATGGCTACACCTTC. Protein product: CSVVGVPGYGYTF.

This clonotype was seen more than once but under ten times. The chain combines TRBV19 with TRBJ2-5; tentatively, D is TRBD1 (6 bases). The CDR3 sequence is 14 residues long. The ends were cut back, 8 bases at V and 5 bases at J, with 18 bases in the middle. CDR1 is LNHDA, CDR2 SQIVND, per germline (reference sequence). The CDR3 is CASAGQSLGETQYF. CDR3 DNA: TGTGCCAGTGCCGGACAGAGCCTGGGGGAGACCCAGTACTTC.

This clonotype has only a few counts. The chain couples TRBV24-1 to TRBJ2-2, with D possibly being TRBD1 (5 bases). This CDR3 has 14 amino acids. Trimming shortened V by 5 bases and J by 4 bases, and 10 bases separated the two germline ends. CDR1 is KGHDR and CDR2 is SFDVKD in the germline V gene. The CDR3 spells CATSGQRRTGELFF. CDR3 nucleotides: TGTGCCACCAGTGGACAGCGTCGCACCGGGGAGCTGTTTTTT.

The chain joins TRBV27 to TRBJ2-7; TRBD2 matches at 11 bases. Germline CDR1 is MNHEY and CDR2 is SMNVEV (reference sequence). The CDR3 is 13 residues long. The V segment lost 5 bases and the J segment 12 bases; nucleotides outside the gene matches: 9. CDR3: CASSSSGRAPAYF. Written as DNA, the CDR3 is TGTGCCAGCAGTAGTAGCGGGAGGGCCCCGGCGTACTTC.

The chain recombines TRBV20-1 with TRBJ1-4; maybe TRBD1 (5 bases). This CDR3 spans 13 amino acids. With 8 bases removed from V and 4 bases from J, the gap between germline ends came to 14 bases. Germline V CDR1 and CDR2: DFQATT, SNEGSKA (reference sequence). The CDR3 nucleotides read TGCAGTCCTCAAGGGGAGCTTAATGAAAAACTGTTTTTT. Protein: CSPQGELNEKLFF.

In this sample, this clonotype turned up many times. The chain recombines TRBV12-3 or TRBV12-4 with TRBJ2-1, with TRBD2 as a possible D gene (5 bases). CDR3 length: 14 residues. Deletions cut 6 bases from V and 4 bases from J, with 13 bases between. CDR3 sequence: CASSQTTLYNEQFF. In DNA form, the CDR3 reads TGTGCCAGCAGCCAGACTACTCTGTACAATGAGCAGTTCTTC.

This clonotype came up many times. V and J are TRBV5-1 and TRBJ2-5, with D perhaps TRBD1 (5 bases). Trimming removed 2 bases from V and 5 bases from J, with 13 bases in between. There are 14 residues in the CDR3. The germline gives CDR1 SGHRS, CDR2 YFSETQ. The CDR3: CASSFTDSRETQYF. For the CDR3, the DNA is TGCGCCAGCAGCTTCACCGACAGTCGGGAGACCCAGTACTTC.

This clonotype occurred a few times. The chain carries TRBV15 and TRBJ2-1; 9 positions agree with TRBD2. There are 15 residues in the CDR3. From germline, CDR1 is LNHNV and CDR2 YYDKDF (reference sequence). Trimming removed 0 bases from V and 7 bases from J; junction bases left unmatched: 4. CDR3 region: CATSRDGTSYNEQFF. In DNA form, the CDR3 reads TGTGCCACCAGCAGAGATGGGACTAGCTATAATGAGCAGTTCTTC. The full variable domain, its missing parts supplied by reference TRBV15 and TRBJ2-1, is DAMVIQNPRYQVTQFGKPVTLSCSQTLNHNVMYWYQQKSSQAPKLLFHYYDKDFNNEADTPDNFQSRRPNTSFCFLDIRSPGLGDTAMYLCATSRDGTSYNEQFFGPGTRLTVL.

The sample holds a few counts of this clonotype. This sequence joins TRBV5-1 and TRBJ2-3; D is possibly TRBD1 (6 bases). Germline V lookup: CDR1 SGHRS, CDR2 YFSETQ. CDR3 length: 16 residues. V was clipped by 0 bases and J by 2 bases, with 13 bases between them. The CDR3 region has the DNA TGCGCCAGCAGCTTGGAGGGGGATCCCTCCACAGATACGCAGTATTTT. This gives the protein CASSLEGDPSTDTQYF.

This clonotype has just a few counts. One end of the junction varies from germline; a read error may be responsible. The chain uses TRBV12-3 or TRBV12-4 and TRBJ2-5; D tentatively reads TRBD1 or TRBD2 (5 bases each). This CDR3 spans 10 amino acids. CDR3 coding DNA: TGTGCCAGCGGGTCCGGCCCGGGGCACTTC. Translated, it gives CASGSGPGHF.

This clonotype was seen repeatedly, ten times or more. The gene calls are TRBV3-1 and TRBJ1-3; D is ambiguous. Germline loops: CDR1 LGHDT, CDR2 YNNKEL (reference sequence). Between the trimmed V and J ends, which lost 0 bases and 0 bases, there was a span of 6 bases. The CDR3 sequence is 15 residues long. As DNA, the CDR3 is TGTGCCAGCAGCCAAGAAGGAAACTCTGGAAACACCATATATTTT. It codes for CASSQEGNSGNTIYF.

This clonotype was counted a few times. This rearrangement joins TRBV7-8 to TRBJ2-5; 7 bases line up with TRBD1. Trimming cost V 0 bases and J 1 base; bases outside gene matches: 5. The CDR3 extends over 16 amino acids. The germline V gene encodes CDR1 SGHVS and CDR2 FQNEAQ. The CDR3 nucleotides read TGTGCCAGCAGCTTAGCGCCACAGGGGCCCCAAGAGACCCAGTACTTC. It yields the protein CASSLAPQGPQETQYF.